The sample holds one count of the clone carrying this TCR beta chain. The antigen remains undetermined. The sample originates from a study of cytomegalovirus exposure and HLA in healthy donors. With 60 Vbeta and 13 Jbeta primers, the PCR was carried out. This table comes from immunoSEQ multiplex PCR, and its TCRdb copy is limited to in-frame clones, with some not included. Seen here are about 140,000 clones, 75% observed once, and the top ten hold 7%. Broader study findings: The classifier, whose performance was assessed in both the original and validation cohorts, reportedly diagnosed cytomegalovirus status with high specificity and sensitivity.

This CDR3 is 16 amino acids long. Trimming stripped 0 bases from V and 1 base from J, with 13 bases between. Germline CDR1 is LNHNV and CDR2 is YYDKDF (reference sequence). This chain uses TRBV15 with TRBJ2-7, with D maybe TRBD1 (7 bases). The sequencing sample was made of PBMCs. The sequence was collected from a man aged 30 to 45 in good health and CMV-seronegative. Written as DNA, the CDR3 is TGTGCCACCAGCAGAGATCGGGCAGGGGGGTCCTACGAGCAGTACTTC. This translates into CATSRDRAGGSYEQYF. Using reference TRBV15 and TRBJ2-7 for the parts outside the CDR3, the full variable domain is DAMVIQNPRYQVTQFGKPVTLSCSQTLNHNVMYWYQQKSSQAPKLLFHYYDKDFNNEADTPDNFQSRRPNTSFCFLDIRSPGLGDTAMYLCATSRDRAGGSYEQYFGPGTRLTVT.